These 19 T cell receptor beta chains share one sample of origin, sequenced in a study of blood T cell repertoires in COVID-19. Repertoires were generated with immunoSEQ multiplex PCR, while TCRdb's copy carries only in-frame clones and drops some. The sample lists about 140,000 clones; 84% were seen once. The sample comprised peripheral blood. The receptors originated from a human donor in a cohort sampled during active COVID-19.

J is TRBJ1-5 and V is TRBV1; whether TRBD1, the table's D call, matches the DNA was not checked. TRBV1 represents a pseudogene. The CDR3 extends over 13 amino acids. The CDR3 reads CTSGPKANQPQHF. In nucleotides, the CDR3 is TGCACCAGCGGGCCGAAGGCCAATCAGCCCCAGCATTTT.

The chain links TRBV4-3 to TRBJ1-6; the D gene is possibly TRBD1 (6 bases). V was trimmed by 2 bases and J by 7 bases, leaving 15 bases between them. Looked up from germline, CDR1 is LGHNA and CDR2 is YSLEER. CDR3 length equals 16 residues. CDR3 DNA: TGCGCCAGCAGCCAAAGAGGGAAGGGGGGGAATTCACCCCTCCACTTT. Translating it yields CASSQRGKGGNSPLHF.

The chain employs TRBV10-3 and TRBJ2-3; D might be TRBD1 (5 bases). Germline lookup yields CDR1 ENHRY and CDR2 SYGVKD. Trimming took off 3 bases at V and 2 bases at J, with 12 bases between the two ends. This CDR3 is built from 15 residues. The CDR3 DNA reads TGTGCCATCAGTGAAAGGGGATGGCCCACAGATACGCAGTATTTT. This translates into CAISERGWPTDTQYF.

The V and J genes are TRBV5-4 and TRBJ1-2; tentatively, D is TRBD1 (5 bases). Germline V gives CDR1 SGHNT, CDR2 YYREEE (reference sequence). Trimming left V 4 bases short and J 2 bases short, with 9 bases between. The length of the CDR3 is 13 residues. The CDR3 nucleotides read TGTGCCAGCAGCCCGTCAGGGAACTATGGCTACACCTTC. Its translation: CASSPSGNYGYTF.

V is TRBV7-8 and J is TRBJ1-4; D unresolved. Germline V gene data show CDR1 as SGHVS and CDR2 as FQNEAQ. Trimming left V 3 bases short and J 7 bases short, with 9 bases between. The CDR3 extends over 13 amino acids. The CDR3 loop is CASSFEGGEKLFF. The CDR3 region has the DNA TGTGCCAGCAGCTTCGAGGGCGGTGAAAAACTGTTTTTT.

V and J are TRBV30 and TRBJ1-1, with D perhaps TRBD1 (6 bases). The CDR3 contains 15 residues. Germline CDR1 GTSNPN, CDR2 SVGIG (reference sequence). V lost 0 bases, J lost 7 bases, and 18 bases lay in between. The CDR3 loop reads CAWSVEGGRVYEAFF. The CDR3 coding sequence is TGTGCCTGGAGTGTGGAGGGGGGGCGAGTTTATGAAGCTTTCTTT.

V usage is TRBV6-4 and J usage is TRBJ2-7; 8 bases agree with TRBD1. The CDR3 runs to 16 residues. Germline V lookup: CDR1 MRHNA, CDR2 SNTAGT. V trimming: 2 bases; J trimming: 4 bases; junction bases outside the gene matches: 10. The CDR3 DNA sequence: TGTGCCAGCAGTGACCTGCCAGGACAGGGACAGTACGAGCAGTACTTC. Protein sequence: CASSDLPGQGQYEQYF.

In its sample, this clone was seen once. The chain couples TRBV19 to TRBJ1-1, with D uncertain. Trimming stripped 3 bases from V and 1 base from J, with 9 bases between. CDR1 is LNHDA and CDR2 is SQIVND in the germline V gene (reference sequence). The CDR3 covers 14 residues. CDR3 region: CASSMRPGNTEAFF. CDR3 coding DNA: TGTGCCAGTAGTATGAGGCCGGGGAACACTGAAGCTTTCTTT.

The chain has TRBV7-3 and TRBJ1-5, with D uncertain. The CDR3 covers 15 residues. Trimming removed 3 bases at V and 4 bases at J, with 13 bases between. CDR1 and CDR2 from the germline V gene are SGHTA and FQGTGA. DNA of the CDR3: TGTGCCAGCAGCTTCCCGGGGAGGGTGAATCAGCCCCAGCATTTT. Residues: CASSFPGRVNQPQHF.

The chain carries TRBV6-5 and TRBJ2-6; no reliable D call. The V end was cut by 7 bases, the J end by 0 bases, with 10 bases between. The length of the CDR3 is 15 residues. Germline-derived CDR1 and CDR2 are MNHEY and SVGAGI. For the CDR3, the DNA is TGTGCCAGCACCCCAGTTGTCTCTGGGGCCAACGTCCTGACTTTC. Protein product: CASTPVVSGANVLTF.

In this sample, this clone turned up a few times. The V call is TRBV2, the J call TRBJ1-5; possible D gene TRBD1, 5 bases. V lost 4 bases and J lost 4, with 11 bases in between. This CDR3 has 14 amino acids. Per germline, CDR1 SNHLY and CDR2 FYNNEI. This chain's CDR3 is CASSASGGNQPQHF. CDR3 nucleotides: TGTGCCAGCAGTGCCTCCGGGGGAAATCAGCCCCAGCATTTT.

The chain links TRBV6-2 or TRBV6-3 to TRBJ1-1, with D perhaps TRBD1 (5 bases). CDR1 MNHEY and CDR2 SVGEGT come from the germline V gene. The ends were cut back, 2 bases at V and 0 bases at J, with 13 bases in the middle. The CDR3 consists of 16 residues. DNA of the CDR3: TGTGCCAGCAGTTACCCCCGGGAGGGGCTGAACACTGAAGCTTTCTTT. Residues: CASSYPREGLNTEAFF.

This rearrangement joins TRBV7-2 to TRBJ1-1; 7 nucleotides align to TRBD1. The ends lost 3 bases at V and 3 bases at J; junction bases unmatched: 10. The CDR3 has 16 residues. Germline lookup yields CDR1 SGHTA and CDR2 FQGNSA. The CDR3 is CASSFGSGGPDTEAFF. The CDR3 nucleotides read TGTGCCAGCAGCTTCGGCTCAGGGGGTCCAGACACTGAAGCTTTCTTT.

The chain employs TRBV7-2 and TRBJ2-5; D is unclear. The V end was cut by 4 bases, the J end by 5 bases, with 11 bases between. The CDR3 loop spans 13 amino acids. Germline CDR1 SGHTA, CDR2 FQGNSA. CDR3 protein: CASSSSFGETQYF. The CDR3 DNA is TGTGCCAGCAGCTCGTCTTTCGGGGAGACCCAGTACTTC.

This chain joins TRBV19 and TRBJ2-7, with 7 bases lining up with TRBD2. Germline trimming cut 5 bases from V and 2 bases from J; bases unmatched to any gene: 12. The V gene's germline CDR1 is LNHDA and CDR2 SQIVND (reference sequence). The CDR3 contains 16 residues. The CDR3 region is CASSALPGGMAYEQYF. In DNA form, the CDR3 reads TGTGCCAGTAGTGCCCTGCCGGGGGGTATGGCCTACGAGCAGTACTTC.

The J gene is TRBJ2-2, the V gene TRBV5-1; perhaps TRBD2 as D (7 bases). CDR3 size: 17 residues. The germline V gene encodes CDR1 SGHRS and CDR2 YFSETQ. Deletions cut 4 bases from V and 4 bases from J, with 20 bases between. The CDR3 coding sequence is TGCGCCAGCAGCCGTTTTGGGGGGGCGGTTCGCACCGGGGAGCTGTTTTTT. Protein: CASSRFGGAVRTGELFF.

This sequence joins TRBV27 and TRBJ2-7, with TRBD2 matching over 11 bases. CDR3 length: 15 residues. Germline-derived CDR1 and CDR2 are MNHEY and SMNVEV (reference sequence). The ends lost 4 bases at V and 1 base at J; junction bases unmatched: 3. This chain's CDR3 is CASSWTSGPSYEQYF. The CDR3 DNA reads TGTGCCAGCAGTTGGACTAGCGGGCCTTCCTACGAGCAGTACTTC.

A note on this clone: Other DNA sequences within the sample encode an identical CDR3. This chain joins TRBV6-5 and TRBJ1-2; 10 bases agree with TRBD1. CDR1 MNHEY and CDR2 SVGAGI come from the germline V gene. CDR3 length: 14 residues. The junction had 5 bases not matched to a gene; V was cut back by 2 bases and J by 8 bases. The CDR3 spells CASSYGDRGYGYTF. The DNA of the CDR3 is TGTGCCAGCAGTTACGGGGACAGGGGATACGGCTACACCTTC.

The chain has TRBV2 and TRBJ2-7; D might be TRBD2 (6 bases). The CDR3 is made up of 12 amino acids. V was trimmed by 4 bases and J by 5 bases, leaving 9 bases between them. Germline CDR1 is SNHLY and CDR2 is FYNNEI. Written as DNA, the CDR3 is TGTGCCAGCAGTGTACGGGAGAACGAGCAGTACTTC. It yields the protein CASSVRENEQYF.